Below, 9 T cell receptor beta chains from the same sample are listed, as sequenced in a study of blood T cell repertoires in COVID-19. Data came from immunoSEQ multiplex PCR; TCRdb stores just in-frame clones and leaves some out. This repertoire shows about 300,000 clones, about nine tenths found once; its top ten account for 6.3%. Input material: peripheral blood. Receptors were obtained from a woman in her forties or fifties with COVID-19, enrolled during active disease.

V usage is TRBV21-1 and J usage is TRBJ2-1; no DNA check was done on the table's D call, TRBD2. TRBV21-1 is a known pseudogene. CDR3 length equals 14 residues. CDR3 region: CASSKAGRPNEQFF. DNA for the CDR3: TGTGCCAGCAGCAAAGCCGGGAGACCCAATGAGCAGTTCTTC.

The rearrangement uses TRBV7-9 and TRBJ2-3; 12 bases are shared with TRBD2. Germline V gives CDR1 SEHNR, CDR2 FQNEAQ (reference sequence). CDR3 length equals 15 residues. J was trimmed by 5 bases and V by 1 base; bases with no gene match: 1. The CDR3 sequence is CASSLELAGGDTQYF. The CDR3 nucleotides are TGTGCCAGCAGCTTAGAACTAGCGGGAGGAGATACGCAGTATTTT.

This sequence joins TRBV19 and TRBJ1-2, with TRBD1 identical over 8 bases. The junction had 9 bases not matched to a gene; V was cut back by 3 bases and J by 6 bases. Germline V lookup: CDR1 LNHDA, CDR2 SQIVND (reference sequence). This CDR3 spans 15 amino acids. CDR3 loop: CASSMDRAPDDGYTF. CDR3 DNA sequence: TGTGCCAGTAGTATGGACAGGGCCCCCGATGATGGCTACACCTTC.

The V call is TRBV6-5, the J call TRBJ2-3; 8 bases are shared with TRBD2. This CDR3 comprises 15 residues. Germline lookup yields CDR1 MNHEY and CDR2 SVGAGI. The V segment lost 5 bases and the J segment 2 bases; nucleotides outside the gene matches: 6. This chain's CDR3 is CASSKLAEITDTQYF. Here the CDR3 DNA reads TGTGCCAGCAGTAAACTAGCGGAGATCACAGATACGCAGTATTTT.

The CDR3 loop reads CASSYSTGEGHNEQFF. The CDR3 DNA reads as TGTGCCAGCAGTTACTCCACGGGGGAGGGACACAATGAGCAGTTCTTC. This chain joins TRBV6-6 and TRBJ2-1; the match to TRBD2 covers 7 bases. The CDR3 is 16 amino acids. CDR1 MNHNY and CDR2 SVGAGI come from the germline V gene (reference sequence). V shed 0 bases, J shed 5 bases, and the junction held 7 bases outside the gene matches.

The chain uses TRBV10-3 and TRBJ2-1; D is unclear. The V gene lost 7 bases and the J gene lost 5 bases, with 12 bases spanning the gap. The CDR3 covers 13 residues. Germline V gene data show CDR1 as ENHRY and CDR2 as SYGVKD. The CDR3 DNA reads as TGTGCCATCAAAACAGAGATGAACAATGAGCAGTTCTTC. Protein sequence: CAIKTEMNNEQFF.

This chain connects TRBV18 to TRBJ2-7; 14 bases match TRBD2. Germline V gives CDR1 KGHSH, CDR2 LQKENI. V shed 8 bases and J 2 bases; nucleotides not matched to a gene: 14. This CDR3 contains 18 residues. The CDR3 DNA reads TGTGCCAGCCGACCGCCTGGACTAGCGGGAGGAGACGCCTACGAGCAGTACTTC. Translating gives CASRPPGLAGGDAYEQYF.

The V gene is TRBV27, the J gene TRBJ1-5; D gene uncertain. Germline V gene sequence: CDR1 MNHEY, CDR2 SMNVEV (reference sequence). The CDR3 is made up of 14 amino acids. Trimming left V 2 bases short and J 1 base short, with 6 bases between. CDR3 region: CASSLIQSNQPQHF. The CDR3 DNA is TGTGCCAGCAGTTTAATCCAAAGCAATCAGCCCCAGCATTTT.

The sample holds a few counts of this clone. This chain joins TRBV19 and TRBJ2-1; 9 bases match TRBD2. V lost 1 base, J lost 7 bases, and 5 bases stayed unmatched. The V gene's germline CDR1 is LNHDA and CDR2 SQIVND (reference sequence). This CDR3 has 15 residues. DNA of the CDR3: TGTGCCAGTAGTATAGTGACTAGCGGATTGAATGAGCAGTTCTTC. Translated, it gives CASSIVTSGLNEQFF.